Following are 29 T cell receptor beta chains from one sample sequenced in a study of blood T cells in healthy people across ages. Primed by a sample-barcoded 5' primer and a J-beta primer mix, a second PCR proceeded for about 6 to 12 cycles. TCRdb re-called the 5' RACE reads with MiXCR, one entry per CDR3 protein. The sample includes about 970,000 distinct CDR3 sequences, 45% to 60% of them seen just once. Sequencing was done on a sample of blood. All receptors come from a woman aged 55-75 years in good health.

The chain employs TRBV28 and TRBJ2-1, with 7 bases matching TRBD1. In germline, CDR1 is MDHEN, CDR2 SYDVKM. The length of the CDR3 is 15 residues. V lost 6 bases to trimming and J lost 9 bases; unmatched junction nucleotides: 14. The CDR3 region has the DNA TGTGCCAGCAGCCCGGGACAGCCGAGGTGGAGTGAGCAGTTCTTC. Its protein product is CASSPGQPRWSEQFF.

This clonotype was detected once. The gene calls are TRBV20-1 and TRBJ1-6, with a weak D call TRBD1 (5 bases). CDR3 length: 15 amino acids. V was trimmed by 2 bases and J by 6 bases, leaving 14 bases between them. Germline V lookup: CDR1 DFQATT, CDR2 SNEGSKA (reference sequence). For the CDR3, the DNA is TGCAGTGCTAGAATCTTGGGGGTGGGTAATTCACCCCTCCACTTT. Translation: CSARILGVGNSPLHF.

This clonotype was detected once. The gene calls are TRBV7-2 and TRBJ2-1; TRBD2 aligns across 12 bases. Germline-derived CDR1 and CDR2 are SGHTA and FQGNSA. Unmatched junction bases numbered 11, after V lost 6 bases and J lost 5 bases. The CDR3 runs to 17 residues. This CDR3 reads CASRSRLAGDENNEQFF. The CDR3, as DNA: TGTGCCAGCAGAAGCAGACTAGCGGGAGACGAAAACAATGAGCAGTTCTTC.

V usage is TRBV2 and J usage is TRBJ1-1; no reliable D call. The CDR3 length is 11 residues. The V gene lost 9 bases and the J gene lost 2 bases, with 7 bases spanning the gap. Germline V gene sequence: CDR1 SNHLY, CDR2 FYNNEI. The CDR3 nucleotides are TGTGCCAGGAACATCAACACTGAAGCTTTCTTT. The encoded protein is CARNINTEAFF. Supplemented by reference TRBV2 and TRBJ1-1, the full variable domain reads EPEVTQTPSHQVTQMGQEVILRCVPISNHLYFYWYRQILGQKVEFLVSFYNNEISEKSEIFDDQFSVERPDGSNFTLKIRSTKLEDSAMYFCARNINTEAFFGQGTRLTVV.

The CDR3 nucleotides are TGTGCCAGCAGCCAAGACCGCGGACTAGCGGGAGTTCATGAGCAGTTCTTC. It codes for CASSQDRGLAGVHEQFF. This chain links TRBV14 with TRBJ2-1, with 13 bases aligning to TRBD2. This CDR3 has 17 residues. Germline lookup yields CDR1 SGHDN and CDR2 FVKESK. Trimming cost V 0 bases and J 8 bases; bases outside gene matches: 7. The full variable domain, completed using reference TRBV14 and TRBJ2-1, is EAGVTQFPSHSVIEKGQTVTLRCDPISGHDNLYWYRRVMGKEIKFLLHFVKESKQDESGMPNNRFLAERTGGTYSTLKVQPAELEDSGVYFCASSQDRGLAGVHEQFFGPGTRLTVL.

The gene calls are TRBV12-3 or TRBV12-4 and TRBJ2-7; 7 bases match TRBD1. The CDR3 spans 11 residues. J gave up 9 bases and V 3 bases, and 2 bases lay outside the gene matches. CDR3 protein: CASSFDRVQYF. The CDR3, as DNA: TGTGCCAGCAGTTTCGACAGGGTGCAGTACTTC.

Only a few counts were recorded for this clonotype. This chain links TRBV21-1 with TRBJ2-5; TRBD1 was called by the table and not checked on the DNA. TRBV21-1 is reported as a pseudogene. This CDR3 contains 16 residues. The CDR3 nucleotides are TGTGCCAGCAGCAACTCGGGCCGCGGGGGCAGGGAGACCCAGTACTTC. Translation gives CASSNSGRGGRETQYF.

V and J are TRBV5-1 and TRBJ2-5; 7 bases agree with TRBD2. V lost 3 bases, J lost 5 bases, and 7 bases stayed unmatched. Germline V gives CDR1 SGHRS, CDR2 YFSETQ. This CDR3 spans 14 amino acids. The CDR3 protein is CASSSGSGGETQYF. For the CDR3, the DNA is TGCGCCAGCAGCTCCGGTTCGGGGGGTGAGACCCAGTACTTC.

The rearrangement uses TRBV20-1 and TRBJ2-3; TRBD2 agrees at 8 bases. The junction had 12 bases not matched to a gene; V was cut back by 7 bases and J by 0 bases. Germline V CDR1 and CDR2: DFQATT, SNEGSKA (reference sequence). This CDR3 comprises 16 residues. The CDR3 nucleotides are TGCAGTGGGCCCCACCCCTTAGCGGGGAGCACAGATACGCAGTATTTT. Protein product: CSGPHPLAGSTDTQYF.

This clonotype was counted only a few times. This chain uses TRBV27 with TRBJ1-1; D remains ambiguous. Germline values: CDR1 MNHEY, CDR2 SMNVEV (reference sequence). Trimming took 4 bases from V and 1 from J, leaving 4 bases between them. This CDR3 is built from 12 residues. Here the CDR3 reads CASSSGNTEAFF. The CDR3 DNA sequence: TGTGCCAGCAGTTCAGGGAACACTGAAGCTTTCTTT.

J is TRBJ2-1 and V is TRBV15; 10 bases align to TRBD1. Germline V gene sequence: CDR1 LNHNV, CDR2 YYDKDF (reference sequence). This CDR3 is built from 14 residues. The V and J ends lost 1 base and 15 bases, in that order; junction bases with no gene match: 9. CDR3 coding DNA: TGTGCCACCAGCAGAGGTCTACCGGGACAGGGGATGTTCTTC. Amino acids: CATSRGLPGQGMFF.

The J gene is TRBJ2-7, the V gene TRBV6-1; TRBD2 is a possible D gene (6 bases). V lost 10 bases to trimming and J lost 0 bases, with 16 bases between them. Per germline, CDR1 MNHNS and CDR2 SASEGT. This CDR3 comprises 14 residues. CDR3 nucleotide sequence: TGTGCCACCCTGGGGGGATCTTCCTCCTACGAGCAGTACTTC. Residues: CATLGGSSSYEQYF.

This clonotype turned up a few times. The CDR3 loop is CASSPNLGTGSYGYTF. Here the CDR3 DNA reads TGTGCCAGCAGCCCTAACCTCGGGACAGGATCCTATGGCTACACCTTC. This rearrangement joins TRBV28 to TRBJ1-2; TRBD1 matches at 8 bases. J was trimmed by 4 bases and V by 6 bases; bases with no gene match: 13. Germline CDR1 is MDHEN and CDR2 is SYDVKM. There are 16 residues in the CDR3.

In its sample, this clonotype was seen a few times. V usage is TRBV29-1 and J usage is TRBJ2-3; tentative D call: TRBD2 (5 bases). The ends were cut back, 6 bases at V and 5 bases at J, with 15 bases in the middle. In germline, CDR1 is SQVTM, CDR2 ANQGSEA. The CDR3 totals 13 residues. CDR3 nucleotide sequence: TGCAGCGTGGGCGACGAAGGAGGAGATACGCAGTATTTT. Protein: CSVGDEGGDTQYF.

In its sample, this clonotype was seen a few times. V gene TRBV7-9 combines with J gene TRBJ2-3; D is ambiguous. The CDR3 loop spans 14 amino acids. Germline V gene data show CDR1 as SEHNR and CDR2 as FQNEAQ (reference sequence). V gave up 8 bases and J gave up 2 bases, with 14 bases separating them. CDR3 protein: CASGPDGYTDTQYF. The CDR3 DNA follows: TGTGCCAGCGGACCGGACGGATACACAGATACGCAGTATTTT.

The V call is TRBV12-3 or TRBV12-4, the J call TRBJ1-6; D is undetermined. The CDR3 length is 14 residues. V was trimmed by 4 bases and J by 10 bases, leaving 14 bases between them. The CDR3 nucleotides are TGTGCCAGCAGTTCCCCCCAGCTTGGGTCACCCCTCCACTTT. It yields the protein CASSSPQLGSPLHF.

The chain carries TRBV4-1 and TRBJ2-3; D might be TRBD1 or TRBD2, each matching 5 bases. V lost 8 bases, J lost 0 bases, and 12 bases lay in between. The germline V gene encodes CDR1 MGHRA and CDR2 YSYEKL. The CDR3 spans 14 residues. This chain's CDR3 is CASRGGVSTDTQYF. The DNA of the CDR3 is TGCGCCAGCCGTGGGGGAGTTAGCACAGATACGCAGTATTTT.

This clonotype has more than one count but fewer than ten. CDR3 protein: CASSIGQEVVYEQYF. The CDR3 DNA follows: TGCGCCAGCAGTATCGGACAGGAAGTCGTCTACGAGCAGTACTTC. The chain combines TRBV4-1 with TRBJ2-7, with TRBD1 matching over 7 bases. V was clipped by 6 bases and J by 3 bases; unmatched bases: 11. Germline-derived CDR1 and CDR2 are MGHRA and YSYEKL. The length of the CDR3 is 15 residues.

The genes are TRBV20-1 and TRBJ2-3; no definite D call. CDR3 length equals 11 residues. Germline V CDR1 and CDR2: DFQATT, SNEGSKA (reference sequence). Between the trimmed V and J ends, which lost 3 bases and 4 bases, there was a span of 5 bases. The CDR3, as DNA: TGCAGTGCTAGCGACGCAGATACGCAGTATTTT. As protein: CSASDADTQYF.

The CDR3 sequence is CSVASSGSSYEQYF. The CDR3 DNA follows: TGCAGCGTTGCGTCTAGCGGGAGCTCCTACGAGCAGTACTTC. The chain joins TRBV29-1 to TRBJ2-7, with 10 bases identical to TRBD2. The length of the CDR3 is 14 residues. Germline V gene lookup returns CDR1 SQVTM and CDR2 ANQGSEA. J gave up 0 bases and V 4 bases, and 3 bases lay outside the gene matches.

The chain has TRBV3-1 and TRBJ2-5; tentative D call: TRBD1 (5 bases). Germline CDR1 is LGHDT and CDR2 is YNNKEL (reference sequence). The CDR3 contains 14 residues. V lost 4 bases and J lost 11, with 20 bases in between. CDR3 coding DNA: TGTGCCAGCAGCCTCCAGGGTTCCAACAATGAGCAGTACTTC. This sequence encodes CASSLQGSNNEQYF.

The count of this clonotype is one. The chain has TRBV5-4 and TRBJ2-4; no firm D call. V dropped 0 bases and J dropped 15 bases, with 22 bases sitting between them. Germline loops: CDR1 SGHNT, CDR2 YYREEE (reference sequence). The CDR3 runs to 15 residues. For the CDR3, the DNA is TGTGCCAGCAGCTTGGTTCCGACAACCCTCTACGAGCGGTACTTC. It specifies CASSLVPTTLYERYF.

CDR3 sequence: CARPGQDNEKLFF. The CDR3 DNA sequence: TGTGCCCGCCCGGGACAGGATAATGAAAAACTGTTTTTT. V and J are TRBV3-1 and TRBJ1-4; TRBD1 agrees at 8 bases. The V gene end was trimmed by 11 bases and the J gene end by 4 bases; junction bases not matched to a gene: 6. The CDR3 has 13 residues. From germline, CDR1 is LGHDT and CDR2 YNNKEL (reference sequence).

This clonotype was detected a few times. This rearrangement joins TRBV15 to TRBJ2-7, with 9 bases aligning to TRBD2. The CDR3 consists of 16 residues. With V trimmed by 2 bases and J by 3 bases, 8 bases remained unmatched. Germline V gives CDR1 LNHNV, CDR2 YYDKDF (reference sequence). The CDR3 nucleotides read TGTGCCACCAGCAGAAGGCCGACTAGCGGTGACTACGAGCAGTACTTC. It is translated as CATSRRPTSGDYEQYF. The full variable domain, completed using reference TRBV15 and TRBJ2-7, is DAMVIQNPRYQVTQFGKPVTLSCSQTLNHNVMYWYQQKSSQAPKLLFHYYDKDFNNEADTPDNFQSRRPNTSFCFLDIRSPGLGDTAMYLCATSRRPTSGDYEQYFGPGTRLTVT.

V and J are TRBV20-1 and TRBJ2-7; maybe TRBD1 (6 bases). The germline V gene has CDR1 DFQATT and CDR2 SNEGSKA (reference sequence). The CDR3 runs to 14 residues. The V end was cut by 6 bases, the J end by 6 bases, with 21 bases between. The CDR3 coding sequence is TGCAGTGCCCCTCGCCCCGGACAGCTGGGCGAGCAGTACTTC. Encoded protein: CSAPRPGQLGEQYF.

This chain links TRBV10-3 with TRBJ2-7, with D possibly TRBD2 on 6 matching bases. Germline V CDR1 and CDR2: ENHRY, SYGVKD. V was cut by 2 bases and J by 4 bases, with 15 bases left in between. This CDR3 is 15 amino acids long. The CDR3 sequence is CAISEGGSGRYEQYF. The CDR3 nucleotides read TGTGCCATCAGTGAGGGTGGGAGCGGGCGGTACGAGCAGTACTTC.

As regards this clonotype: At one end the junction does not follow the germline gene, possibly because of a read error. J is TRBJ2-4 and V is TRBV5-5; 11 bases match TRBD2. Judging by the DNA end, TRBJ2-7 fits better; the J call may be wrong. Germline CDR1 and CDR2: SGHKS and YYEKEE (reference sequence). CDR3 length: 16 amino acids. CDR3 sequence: CTSSSHGTSGNYEQYF. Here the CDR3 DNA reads TGTACCAGCAGCTCCCACGGGACTAGCGGAAACTACGAGCAGTACTTC.

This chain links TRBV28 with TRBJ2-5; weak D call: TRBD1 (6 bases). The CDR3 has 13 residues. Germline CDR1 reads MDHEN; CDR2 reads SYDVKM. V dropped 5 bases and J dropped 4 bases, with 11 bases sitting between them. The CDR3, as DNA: TGTGCCAGCAGTGAAACAGGGCGAGAGACCCAGTACTTC. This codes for CASSETGRETQYF.

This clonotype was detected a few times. This CDR3 reads CASSPAVANEKLFF. CDR3 nucleotide sequence: TGTGCCAGCAGCCCGGCTGTGGCTAATGAAAAACTGTTTTTT. The chain links TRBV9 to TRBJ1-4; D call uncertain. The germline gives CDR1 SGDLS, CDR2 YYNGEE. The CDR3 consists of 14 residues. Trimming stripped 4 bases from V and 3 bases from J, with 10 bases between.